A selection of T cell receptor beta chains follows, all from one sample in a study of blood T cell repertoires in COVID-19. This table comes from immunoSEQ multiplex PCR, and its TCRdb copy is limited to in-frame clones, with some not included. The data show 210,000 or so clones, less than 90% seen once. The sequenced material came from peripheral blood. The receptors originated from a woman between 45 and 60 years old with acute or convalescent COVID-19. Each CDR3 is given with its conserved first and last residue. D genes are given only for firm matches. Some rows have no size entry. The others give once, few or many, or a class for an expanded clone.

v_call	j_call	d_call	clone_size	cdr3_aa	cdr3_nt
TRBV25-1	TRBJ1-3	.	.	CASSEYRVLSSGNTIYF	TGTGCCAGCAGTGAATATCGGGTTCTCAGCTCTGGAAACACCATATATTTT
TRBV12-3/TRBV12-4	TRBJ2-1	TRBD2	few	CASSPELADEQFF	TGTGCCAGCAGCCCTGAACTAGCGGATGAGCAGTTCTTC
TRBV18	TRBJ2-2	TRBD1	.	CASSGTRDRGFGELFF	TGTGCCAGCTCTGGGACCCGGGACAGGGGGTTCGGGGAGCTGTTTTTT
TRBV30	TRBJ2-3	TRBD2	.	CAWSVGTSGTDTQYF	TGTGCCTGGAGTGTAGGGACTAGCGGCACAGATACGCAGTATTTT
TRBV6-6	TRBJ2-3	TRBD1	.	CASSRWDRGDRPDTQYF	TGTGCCAGCAGTCGATGGGACAGGGGGGACCGGCCCGATACGCAGTATTTT
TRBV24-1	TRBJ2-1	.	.	CATSDLLEQFF	TGTGCCACCAGTGATTTGCTTGAGCAGTTCTTC
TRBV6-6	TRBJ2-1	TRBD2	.	CASRILAGDEFF	TGTGCCAGCAGGATACTAGCGGGGGATGAGTTCTTC
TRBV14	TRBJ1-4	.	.	CASSLSGMDEKLFF	TGTGCCAGCAGCCTTTCCGGGATGGATGAAAAACTGTTTTTT
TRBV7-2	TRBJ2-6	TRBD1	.	CASRRGPPLSGANVLTF	TGTGCCAGCAGGAGGGGGCCCCCCCTCTCTGGGGCCAACGTCCTGACTTTC
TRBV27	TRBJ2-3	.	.	CASSLRDGWAQYF	TGTGCCAGCAGTTTAAGAGACGGGTGGGCGCAGTATTTT
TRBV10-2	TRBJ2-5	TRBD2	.	CASGSGTETQYF	TGCGCCAGCGGGAGCGGGACGGAGACCCAGTACTTC
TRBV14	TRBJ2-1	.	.	CASSPQGRVSGNEQFF	TGTGCCAGCAGCCCCCAAGGGCGGGTCTCGGGCAATGAGCAGTTCTTC
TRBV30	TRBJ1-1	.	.	CAWSRGQSEAFF	TGTGCCTGGAGTCGTGGACAGTCTGAAGCTTTCTTT
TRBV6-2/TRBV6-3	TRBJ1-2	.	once	CASSYDKSRYGYTF	TGTGCCAGCAGTTACGACAAGTCTCGCTATGGCTACACCTTC
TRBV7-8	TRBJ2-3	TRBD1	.	CASSQGVLRTDTQYF	TGTGCCAGCTCTCAGGGGGTCCTCCGCACAGATACGCAGTATTTT
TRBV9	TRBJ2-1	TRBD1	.	CASSAGQGYNEQFF	TGTGCCAGCAGCGCGGGACAGGGGTACAATGAGCAGTTCTTC
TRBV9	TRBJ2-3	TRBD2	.	CASSVGRTSGTDTQYF	TGTGCCAGCAGCGTAGGTAGGACTAGCGGGACAGATACGCAGTATTTT
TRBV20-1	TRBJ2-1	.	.	CSAPYNEQFF	TGCAGTGCTCCGTACAATGAGCAGTTCTTC
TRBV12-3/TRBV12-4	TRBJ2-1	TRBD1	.	CASRRDREQFF	TGTGCCAGCAGAAGGGACAGGGAGCAGTTCTTC
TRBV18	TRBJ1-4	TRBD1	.	CASSLRTGAHEKLFF	TGTGCCAGCTCGTTACGGACAGGGGCTCATGAAAAACTGTTTTTT
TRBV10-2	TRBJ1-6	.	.	CASSESSGNSPLHF	TGCGCCAGCAGTGAGTCAAGCGGGAACTCACCCCTCCACTTT
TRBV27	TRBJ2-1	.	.	CASSPDSIPYNEQFF	TGTGCCAGCAGCCCTGACAGCATCCCGTACAATGAGCAGTTCTTC
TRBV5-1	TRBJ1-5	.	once	CASSLGDTNQPQHF	TGCGCCAGCAGCTTGGGGGACACCAATCAGCCCCAGCATTTT
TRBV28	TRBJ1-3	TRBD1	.	CASSSSADRVHSGNTIYF	TGTGCCAGCAGTTCCTCCGCGGACAGGGTCCACTCTGGAAACACCATATATTTT
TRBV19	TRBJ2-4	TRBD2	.	CASSVSTGTSGGLAKNIQYF	TGTGCCAGTAGTGTTTCGACAGGGACTAGCGGGGGACTAGCCAAAAACATTCAGTACTTC
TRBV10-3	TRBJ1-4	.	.	CAINAGGRNEKLFF	TGTGCCATCAACGCCGGGGGACGGAATGAAAAACTGTTTTTT
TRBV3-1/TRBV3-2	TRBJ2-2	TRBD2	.	CASSLRLAGTGELFF	TGTGCCAGCAGCCTCCGACTAGCGGGGACCGGGGAGCTGTTTTTT
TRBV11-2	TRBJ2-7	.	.	CASSLGQARGPYEQYF	TGTGCCAGCAGCTTAGGGCAAGCCAGGGGCCCCTACGAGCAGTACTTC
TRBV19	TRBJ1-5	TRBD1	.	CASSVKTGGYSNQPQHF	TGTGCCAGTAGTGTGAAGACAGGGGGGTATAGCAATCAGCCCCAGCATTTT
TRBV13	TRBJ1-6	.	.	CASSLGDRGSPLHF	TGTGCCAGCAGCTTAGGGGACAGAGGTTCACCCCTCCACTTT
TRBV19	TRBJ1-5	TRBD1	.	CASSTDRGSNQPQHF	TGTGCCAGTAGTACGGACAGGGGGAGCAATCAGCCCCAGCATTTT
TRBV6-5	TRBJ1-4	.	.	CASEIRGSYEKLFF	TGTGCCAGCGAGATACGGGGATCCTATGAAAAACTGTTTTTT